This TCR beta chain emerged from a study of sequential checkpoint blockade in melanoma. Turning to the study itself: After both sequences, patients received maintenance nivolumab. Under 25 patients had matched tumor biopsies before treatment and at week 13 after nivolumab or ipilimumab alone. DNA from around 87 pretreatment tumor samples underwent TCRβ immunosequencing.

This sample's treatment: randomized to nivolumab then ipilimumab (arm A) or the reverse (arm B). Patients had received no earlier DNA-damaging chemotherapy. Profiling relied on immunoSEQ multiplex PCR, and the TCRdb table lists in-frame clones only, not all of them. The profile shows some 1,600 clones, 24% of them singletons. The CDR3 has 15 residues. Germline CDR1 and CDR2: LNHDA and SQIVND (reference sequence). Trimming took 5 bases from V and 1 from J, leaving 13 bases between them. This chain joins TRBV19 and TRBJ2-3; perhaps TRBD2 as D (5 bases). The sequence derives from a human donor with melanoma. This specimen consisted of tumor tissue (inferred from file names), obtained from a patient given nivolumab and ipilimumab in sequence. CDR3 amino acids: CASSFSAMRTDTQYF. In DNA, the CDR3 is TGTGCCAGTAGTTTTAGCGCCATGCGCACAGATACGCAGTATTTT.